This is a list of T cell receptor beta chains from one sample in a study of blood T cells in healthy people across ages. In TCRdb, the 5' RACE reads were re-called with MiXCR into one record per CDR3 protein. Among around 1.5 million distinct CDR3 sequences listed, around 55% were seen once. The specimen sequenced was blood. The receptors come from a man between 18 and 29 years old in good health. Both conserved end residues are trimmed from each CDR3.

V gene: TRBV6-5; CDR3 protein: ASREVGFQGGYT
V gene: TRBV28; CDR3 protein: ASSEQGLSSYEQY
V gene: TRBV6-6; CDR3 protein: ASSYSVEGLNEQF
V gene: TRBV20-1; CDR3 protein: SARDGALGGTQY
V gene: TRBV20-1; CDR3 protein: SAGAYEQY
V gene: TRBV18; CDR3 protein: ASSGVLGINYGYT
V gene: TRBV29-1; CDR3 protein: SVTHGYGYT
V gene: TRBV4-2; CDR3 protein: ASSRWDGSTDTQY
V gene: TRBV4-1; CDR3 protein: ASSQGGQVYGYT
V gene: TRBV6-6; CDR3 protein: ASSSLLQPQSSYEQY
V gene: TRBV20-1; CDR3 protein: SARLQALGNTIY
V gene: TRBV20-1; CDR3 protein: SAHRTGAPYEQY
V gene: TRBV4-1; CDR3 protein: ASSQDVGSNYGYT
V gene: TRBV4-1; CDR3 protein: ASSQWVTAGGTQY
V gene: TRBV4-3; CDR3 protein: ASSQGFALEDTQY
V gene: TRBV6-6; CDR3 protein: ASSYPGTSGGETQY
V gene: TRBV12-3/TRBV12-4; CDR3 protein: ASSLARGQNTEAF
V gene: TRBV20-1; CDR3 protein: SARGLAGEVDEQF
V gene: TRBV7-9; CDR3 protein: ASSRSGPSGGQETQY
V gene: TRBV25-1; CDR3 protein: ASSESEGRANEKLF
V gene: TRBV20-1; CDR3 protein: SAREMVSRQIEAF
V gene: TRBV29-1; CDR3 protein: SAATGRVEF
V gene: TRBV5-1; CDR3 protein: ASSRDRGNNGYT
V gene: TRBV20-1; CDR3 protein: SATQAITYNEQF
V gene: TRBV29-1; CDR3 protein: SVRGTGQGAGETQY
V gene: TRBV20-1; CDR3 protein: SASRQNTEAF
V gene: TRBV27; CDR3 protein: ASSLNHGGETQY
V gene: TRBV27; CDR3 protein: ASLGLAFNEQF
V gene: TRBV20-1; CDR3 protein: SAFNRGRSYNEQF
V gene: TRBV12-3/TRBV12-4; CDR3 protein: ASSPLGTGRRYGYT
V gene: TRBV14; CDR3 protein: ASSQEDSSIQIQY
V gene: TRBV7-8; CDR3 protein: ASGVSRDRSTDTQY
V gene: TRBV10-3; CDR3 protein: AIGGGRSSYEQY
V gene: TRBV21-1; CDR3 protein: ASSKGQRERNEQF
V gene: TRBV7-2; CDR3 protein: ASSLGVRGTEAF